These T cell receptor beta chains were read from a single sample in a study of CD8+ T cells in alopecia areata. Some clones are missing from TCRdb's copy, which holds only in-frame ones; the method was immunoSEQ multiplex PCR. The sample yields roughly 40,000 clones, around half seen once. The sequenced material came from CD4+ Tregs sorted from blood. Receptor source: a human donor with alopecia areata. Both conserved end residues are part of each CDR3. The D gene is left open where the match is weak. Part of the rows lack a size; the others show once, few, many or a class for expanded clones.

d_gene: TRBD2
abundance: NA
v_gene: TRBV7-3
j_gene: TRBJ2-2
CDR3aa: CASSLGAGDYTGELFF
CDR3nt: TGTGCCAGCAGCTTAGGGGCGGGAGACTACACCGGGGAGCTGTTTTTT

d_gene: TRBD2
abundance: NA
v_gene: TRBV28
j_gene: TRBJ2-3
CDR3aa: CASSRLAGAPDTQYF
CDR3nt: TGTGCCAGCAGCAGGCTAGCGGGAGCCCCGGATACGCAGTATTTT

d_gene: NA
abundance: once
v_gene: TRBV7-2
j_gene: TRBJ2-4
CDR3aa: CASSLAKNIQYF
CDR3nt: TGTGCCAGCAGCTTAGCCAAAAACATTCAGTACTTC

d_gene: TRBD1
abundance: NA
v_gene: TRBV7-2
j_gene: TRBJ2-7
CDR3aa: CASSFGTGSYEQYF
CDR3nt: TGTGCCAGCAGCTTTGGGACAGGGTCCTACGAGCAGTACTTC

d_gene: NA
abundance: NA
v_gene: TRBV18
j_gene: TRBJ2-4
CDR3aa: CASSPPGGINIQYF
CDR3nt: TGTGCCAGCTCACCACCCGGGGGTATAAACATTCAGTACTTC

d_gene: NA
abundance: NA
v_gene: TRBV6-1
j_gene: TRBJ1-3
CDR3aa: CASSEVPLEGTIYF
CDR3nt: TGTGCCAGCAGTGAGGTACCTCTGGAAGGCACCATATATTTT

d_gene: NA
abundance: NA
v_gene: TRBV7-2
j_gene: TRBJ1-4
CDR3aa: CASSYQERGSKLFF
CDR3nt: TGTGCCAGCAGCTACCAGGAGAGAGGCTCTAAACTGTTTTTT

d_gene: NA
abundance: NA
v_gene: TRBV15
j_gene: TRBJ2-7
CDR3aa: CATSRVGTAAYEQYF
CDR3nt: TGTGCCACCAGCAGAGTTGGGACGGCAGCCTACGAGCAGTACTTC

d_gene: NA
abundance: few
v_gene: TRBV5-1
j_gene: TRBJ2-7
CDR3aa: CASSDGGEQYF
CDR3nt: TGCGCCAGCAGCGACGGTGGGGAGCAGTACTTC

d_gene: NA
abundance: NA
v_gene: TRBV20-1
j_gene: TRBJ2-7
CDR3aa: CSARDRGEQYF
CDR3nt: TGCAGTGCTAGAGACAGGGGCGAGCAGTACTTC

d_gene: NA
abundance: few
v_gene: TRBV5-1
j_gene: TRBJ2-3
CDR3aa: CASSLFEEDTQYF
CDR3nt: TGCGCCAGCAGCTTGTTTGAGGAAGATACGCAGTATTTT

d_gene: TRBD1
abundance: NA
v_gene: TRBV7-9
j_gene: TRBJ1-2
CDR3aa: CASSKGQGPDGYTF
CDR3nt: TGTGCCAGCAGCAAGGGACAGGGACCCGATGGCTACACCTTC

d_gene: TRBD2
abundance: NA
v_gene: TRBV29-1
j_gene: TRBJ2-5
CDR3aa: CSARLAVTGETQYF
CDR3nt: TGCAGCGCCCGACTAGCTGTTACGGGGGAGACCCAGTACTTC

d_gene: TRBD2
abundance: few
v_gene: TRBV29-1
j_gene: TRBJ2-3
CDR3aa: CSTRTSGVADTQYF
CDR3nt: TGCAGCACCCGGACTAGCGGGGTCGCAGATACGCAGTATTTT

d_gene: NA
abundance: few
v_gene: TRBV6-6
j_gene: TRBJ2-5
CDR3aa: CASSYSWKETQYF
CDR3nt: TGTGCCAGCAGTTACTCGTGGAAGGAGACCCAGTACTTC

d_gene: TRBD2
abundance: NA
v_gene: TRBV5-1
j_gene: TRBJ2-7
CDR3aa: CASSLSGRAYEQYF
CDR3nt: TGCGCCAGCAGCCTTAGCGGGAGGGCCTACGAGCAGTACTTC

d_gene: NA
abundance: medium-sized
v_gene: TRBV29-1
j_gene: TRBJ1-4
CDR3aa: CSVEGTAGKLFF
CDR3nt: TGCAGCGTTGAAGGGACAGCTGGAAAACTGTTTTTT

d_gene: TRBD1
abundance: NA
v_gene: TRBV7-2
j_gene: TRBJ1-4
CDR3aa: CASSLQGIRVEKLFF
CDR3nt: TGTGCCAGCAGCCTACAGGGGATTCGAGTCGAAAAACTGTTTTTT

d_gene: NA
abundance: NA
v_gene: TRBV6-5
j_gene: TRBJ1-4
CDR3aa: CASSYSVRSNEKLFF
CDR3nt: TGTGCCAGCAGTTACTCGGTCAGGAGTAATGAAAAACTGTTTTTT

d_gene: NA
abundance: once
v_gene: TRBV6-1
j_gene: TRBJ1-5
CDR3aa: CASRSGYSNQPQHF
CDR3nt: TGTGCCAGCAGGAGTGGCTATAGCAATCAGCCCCAGCATTTT

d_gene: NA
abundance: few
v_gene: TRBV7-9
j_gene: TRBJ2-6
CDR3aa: CASGPGQPGANVLTF
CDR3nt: TGTGCCAGCGGCCCCGGACAGCCTGGGGCCAACGTCCTGACTTTC

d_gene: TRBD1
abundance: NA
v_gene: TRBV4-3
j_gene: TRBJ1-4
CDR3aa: CASSQHRGTNEKLFF
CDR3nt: TGCGCCAGCAGCCAACACAGGGGTACTAATGAAAAACTGTTTTTT

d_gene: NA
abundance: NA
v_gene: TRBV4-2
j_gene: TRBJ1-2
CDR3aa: CASSQIGIPGTTTIYGYTF
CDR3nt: TGTGCCAGCAGCCAAATTGGGATTCCCGGGACAACTACGATCTATGGCTACACCTTC

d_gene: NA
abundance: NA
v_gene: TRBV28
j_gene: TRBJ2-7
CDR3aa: CASSLLVAGSMGEQYF
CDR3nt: TGTGCCAGCAGTTTACTAGTGGCCGGTTCGATGGGCGAGCAGTACTTC

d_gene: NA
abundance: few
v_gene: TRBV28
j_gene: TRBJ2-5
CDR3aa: CASTLTGLWETQYF
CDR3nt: TGTGCCAGCACCCTAACGGGGCTATGGGAGACCCAGTACTTC

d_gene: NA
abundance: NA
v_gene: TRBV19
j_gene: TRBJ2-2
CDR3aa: CASSIAGFLGYTGELFF
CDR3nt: TGTGCCAGTAGTATAGCCGGCTTCCTCGGGTACACCGGGGAGCTGTTTTTT

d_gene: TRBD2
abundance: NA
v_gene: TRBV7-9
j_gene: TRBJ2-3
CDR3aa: CASSPALASGRTLDTQYF
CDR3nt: TGTGCCAGCAGCCCCGCCCTGGCTAGCGGGAGAACCCTAGATACGCAGTATTTT

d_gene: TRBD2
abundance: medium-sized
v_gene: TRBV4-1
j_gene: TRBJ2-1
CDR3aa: CASSLWALSSGRGRNEQFF
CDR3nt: TGCGCCAGCAGCCTATGGGCTCTTTCTAGCGGGAGGGGGCGGAATGAGCAGTTCTTC

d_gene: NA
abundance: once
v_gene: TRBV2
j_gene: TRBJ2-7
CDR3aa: CASGWDTSYEQYF
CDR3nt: TGTGCCAGCGGGTGGGACACCTCCTACGAGCAGTACTTC

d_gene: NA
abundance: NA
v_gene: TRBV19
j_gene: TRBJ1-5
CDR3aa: CASTSDSIGYHQPQHF
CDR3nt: TGTGCCAGTACCTCGGATTCGATCGGCTACCATCAGCCCCAGCATTTT

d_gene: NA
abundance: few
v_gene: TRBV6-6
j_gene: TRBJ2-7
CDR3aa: CASSPWAGSSYEQYF
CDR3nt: TGTGCCAGCAGTCCGTGGGCAGGGAGCTCCTACGAGCAGTACTTC

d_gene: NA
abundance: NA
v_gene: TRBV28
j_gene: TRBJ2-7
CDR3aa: CASSLPLRGPYEQYF
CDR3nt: TGTGCCAGCAGTTTACCCCTCAGGGGTCCCTACGAGCAGTACTTC

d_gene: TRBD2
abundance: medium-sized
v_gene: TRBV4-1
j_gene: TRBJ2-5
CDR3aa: CASSPGLAGGMETQYF
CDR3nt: TGCGCCAGCAGCCCAGGACTAGCGGGGGGGATGGAGACCCAGTACTTC

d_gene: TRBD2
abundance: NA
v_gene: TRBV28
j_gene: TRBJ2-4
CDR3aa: CASSSPGLAGPLAKNIQYF
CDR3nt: TGTGCCAGCAGTTCTCCGGGACTAGCGGGGCCTCTAGCCAAAAACATTCAGTACTTC

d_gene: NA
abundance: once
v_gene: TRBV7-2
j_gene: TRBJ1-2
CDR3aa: CASSLNRNYGYTF
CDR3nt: TGTGCCAGCAGCTTAAACAGGAACTATGGCTACACCTTC

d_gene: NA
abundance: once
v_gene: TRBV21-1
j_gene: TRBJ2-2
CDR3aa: CASSVSGTGVGGELFF
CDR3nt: TGTGCCAGCAGCGTTTCCGGGACAGGGGTTGGCGGGGAGCTGTTTTTT

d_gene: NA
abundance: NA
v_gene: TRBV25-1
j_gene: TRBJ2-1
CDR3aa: CASLGKGRENYNEQFF
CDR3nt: TGTGCCAGCCTAGGGAAGGGGCGTGAGAACTACAATGAGCAGTTCTTC

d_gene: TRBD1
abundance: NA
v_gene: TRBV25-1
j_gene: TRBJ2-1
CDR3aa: CASTRDRTEGEQFF
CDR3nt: TGTGCCAGCACCAGGGACAGGACCGAGGGTGAGCAGTTCTTC

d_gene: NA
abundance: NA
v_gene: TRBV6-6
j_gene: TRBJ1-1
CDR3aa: CASSYQRGGGTEAFF
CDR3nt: TGTGCCAGCAGTTACCAACGGGGAGGCGGGACTGAAGCTTTCTTT

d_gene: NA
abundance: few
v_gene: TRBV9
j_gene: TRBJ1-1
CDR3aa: CASSVVPEPTEAFF
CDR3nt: TGTGCCAGCAGCGTAGTACCAGAGCCCACTGAAGCTTTCTTT

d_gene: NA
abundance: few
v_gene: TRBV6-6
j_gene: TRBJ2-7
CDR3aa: CASSGPSYEQYF
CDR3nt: TGTGCCAGCAGTGGACCGTCTTACGAGCAGTACTTC

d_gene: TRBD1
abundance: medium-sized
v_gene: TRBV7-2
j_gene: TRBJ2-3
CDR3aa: CASTIQGADTQYF
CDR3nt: TGTGCCAGCACCATACAGGGGGCAGATACGCAGTATTTT

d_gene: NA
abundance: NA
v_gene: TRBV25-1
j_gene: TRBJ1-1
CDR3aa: CASRSGTPRTEAFF
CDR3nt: TGTGCCAGCAGATCCGGGACACCGAGGACTGAAGCTTTCTTT

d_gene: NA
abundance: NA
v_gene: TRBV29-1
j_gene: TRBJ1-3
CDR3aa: CSVQGMNTIYF
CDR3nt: TGCAGCGTTCAGGGGATGAACACCATATATTTT

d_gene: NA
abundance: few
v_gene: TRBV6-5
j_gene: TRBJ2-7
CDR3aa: CASSSTYYEQYF
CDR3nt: TGTGCCAGCAGTTCGACTTACTACGAGCAGTACTTC

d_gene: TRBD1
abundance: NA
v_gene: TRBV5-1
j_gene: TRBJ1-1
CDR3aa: CASSGGQLNTEAFF
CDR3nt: TGCGCCAGCAGCGGGGGACAGCTGAACACTGAAGCTTTCTTT

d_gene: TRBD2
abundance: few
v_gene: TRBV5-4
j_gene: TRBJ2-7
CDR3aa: CASSSVLAGRGEQYF
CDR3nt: TGTGCCAGCAGCTCTGTTCTAGCGGGAAGGGGCGAGCAGTACTTC

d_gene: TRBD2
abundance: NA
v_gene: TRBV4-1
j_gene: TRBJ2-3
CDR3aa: CASSQPSGTSGGRDTQYF
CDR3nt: TGCGCCAGCAGCCAACCCTCTGGGACTAGCGGGGGGAGGGATACGCAGTATTTT

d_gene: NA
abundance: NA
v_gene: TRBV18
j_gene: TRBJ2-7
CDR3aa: CASSPRPSASYEQYF
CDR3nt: TGTGCCAGCTCACCCCGCCCTAGCGCCTCCTACGAGCAGTACTTC

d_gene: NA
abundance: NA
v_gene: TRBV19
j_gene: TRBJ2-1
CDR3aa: CASSIFLANLGEQFF
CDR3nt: TGTGCCAGTAGTATCTTCCTAGCTAACCTGGGGGAGCAGTTCTTC

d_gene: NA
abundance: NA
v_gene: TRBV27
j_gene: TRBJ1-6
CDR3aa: CASSSQAIRRPGGSPLHF
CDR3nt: TGTGCCAGCAGTTCACAAGCAATACGGCGCCCCGGGGGCTCACCCCTCCACTTT

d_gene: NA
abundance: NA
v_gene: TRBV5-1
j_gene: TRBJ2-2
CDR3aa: CASRAPPTGISNTGELFF
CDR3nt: TGCGCCAGCAGAGCTCCGCCTACAGGGATCTCGAACACCGGGGAGCTGTTTTTT

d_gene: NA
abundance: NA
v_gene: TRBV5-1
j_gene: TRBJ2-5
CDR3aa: CASSLGYQETQYF
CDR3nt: TGCGCCAGCAGCTTGGGGTACCAAGAGACCCAGTACTTC

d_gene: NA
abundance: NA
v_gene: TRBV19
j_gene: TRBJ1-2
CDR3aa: CASSISPGDYGYTF
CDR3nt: TGTGCCAGTAGTATTTCGCCAGGGGACTATGGCTACACCTTC